The clone carrying this T cell receptor beta chain was counted a few times. This CDR3 has 16 amino acids. The germline V and J ends were trimmed by 3 bases and 0 bases, with 11 bases remaining between them. CDR1 and CDR2 from the germline V gene are ENHRY and SYGVKD. Assay used: immunoSEQ multiplex PCR; TCRdb lists only in-frame clones, some missing. The sample has around 230,000 clones, just under 95% seen once. The data were obtained in a study of control samples from healthy donors and cancer patients. Sequencing was carried out using blood. The receptor was derived from a man aged 50 to 59 in good health. J is TRBJ2-2 and V is TRBV10-3; D gene unclear. The CDR3, as DNA: TGTGCCATCAGTGAATGGTACATCTCGAACACCGGGGAGCTGTTTTTT. This codes for CAISEWYISNTGELFF.